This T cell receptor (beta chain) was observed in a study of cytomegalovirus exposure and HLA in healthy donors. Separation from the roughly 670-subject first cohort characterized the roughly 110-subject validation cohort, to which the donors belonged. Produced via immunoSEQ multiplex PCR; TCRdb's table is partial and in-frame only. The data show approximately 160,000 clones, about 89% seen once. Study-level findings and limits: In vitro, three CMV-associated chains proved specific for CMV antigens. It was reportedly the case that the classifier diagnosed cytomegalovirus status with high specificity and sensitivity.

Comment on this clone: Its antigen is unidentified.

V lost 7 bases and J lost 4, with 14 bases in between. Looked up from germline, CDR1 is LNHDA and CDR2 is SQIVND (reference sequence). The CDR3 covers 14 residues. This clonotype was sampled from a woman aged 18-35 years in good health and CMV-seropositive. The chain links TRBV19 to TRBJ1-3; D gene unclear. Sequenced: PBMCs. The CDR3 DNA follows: TGTGCCAGTACACCCTCCAACGGGGGAAACACCATATATTTT. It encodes CASTPSNGGNTIYF.